The TCR beta chain described here comes from a study of control samples from healthy donors and cancer patients. The assay was immunoSEQ multiplex PCR, and TCRdb's table has in-frame clones only and misses some. The data show about 51,000 clones, more than 70% seen once. Germline V gene sequence: CDR1 MNHEY, CDR2 SVGEGT. J was trimmed by 2 bases and V by 0 bases; bases with no gene match: 6. The CDR3 loop spans 16 amino acids. Sequencing was performed on PBMCs. This sequence joins TRBV6-2 or TRBV6-3 and TRBJ2-5, with 7 bases identical to TRBD1. The TCR comes from a man aged 45 to 65 with head and neck cancer. The CDR3 DNA is TGTGCCAGCAGTTACTCAGAGACAGGGCCGCAAGAGACCCAGTACTTC. Encoded protein: CASSYSETGPQETQYF.